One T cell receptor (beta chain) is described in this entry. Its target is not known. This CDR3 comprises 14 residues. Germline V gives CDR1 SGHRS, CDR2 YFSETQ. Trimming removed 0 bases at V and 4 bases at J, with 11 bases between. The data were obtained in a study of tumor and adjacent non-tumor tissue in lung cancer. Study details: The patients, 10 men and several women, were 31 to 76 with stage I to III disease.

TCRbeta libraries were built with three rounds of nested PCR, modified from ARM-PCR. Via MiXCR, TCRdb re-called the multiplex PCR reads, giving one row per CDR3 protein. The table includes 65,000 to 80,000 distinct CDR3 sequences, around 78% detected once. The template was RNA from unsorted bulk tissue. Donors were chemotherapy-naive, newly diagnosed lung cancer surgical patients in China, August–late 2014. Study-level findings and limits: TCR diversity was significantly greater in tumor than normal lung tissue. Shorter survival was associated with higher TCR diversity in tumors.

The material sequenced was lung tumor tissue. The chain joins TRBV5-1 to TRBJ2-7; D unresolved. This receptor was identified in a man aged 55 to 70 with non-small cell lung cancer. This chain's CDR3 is CASSLEGNEYEQYF. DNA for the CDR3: TGCGCCAGCAGCTTGGAAGGTAATGAATACGAGCAGTACTTC.